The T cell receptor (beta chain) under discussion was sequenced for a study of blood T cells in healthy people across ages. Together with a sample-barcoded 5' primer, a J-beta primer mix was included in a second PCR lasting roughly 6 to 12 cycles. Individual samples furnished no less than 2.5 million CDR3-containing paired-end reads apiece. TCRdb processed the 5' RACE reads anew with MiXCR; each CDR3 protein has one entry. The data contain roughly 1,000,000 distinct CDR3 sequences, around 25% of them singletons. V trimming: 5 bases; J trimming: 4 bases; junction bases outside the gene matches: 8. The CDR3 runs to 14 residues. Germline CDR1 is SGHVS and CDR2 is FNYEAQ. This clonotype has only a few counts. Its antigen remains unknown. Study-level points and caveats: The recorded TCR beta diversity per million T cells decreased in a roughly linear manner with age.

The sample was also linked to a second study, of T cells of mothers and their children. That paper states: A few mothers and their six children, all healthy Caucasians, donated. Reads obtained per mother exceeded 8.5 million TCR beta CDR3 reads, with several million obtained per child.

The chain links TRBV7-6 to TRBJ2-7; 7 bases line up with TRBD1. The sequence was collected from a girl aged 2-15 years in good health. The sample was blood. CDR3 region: CASSPGTEYYEQYF. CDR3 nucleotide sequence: TGTGCCAGCAGCCCCGGGACAGAATATTACGAGCAGTACTTC.